These 18 T cell receptor beta chains were sequenced from one sample in a study of cytomegalovirus exposure and HLA in healthy donors. PCR primers comprised 60 Vbeta and 13 Jbeta primers. TCRdb's copy holds only in-frame clones and misses some; the assay was immunoSEQ multiplex PCR. The sample records fewer than 200,000 clones, less than 85% being singletons. Material for sequencing was PBMCs. These receptors came from a boy aged 10-17 years in good health and CMV-seronegative.

This chain uses TRBV10-3 with TRBJ2-2; 10 bases are a match to TRBD1. Germline trimming cut 0 bases from V and 3 bases from J; bases unmatched to any gene: 1. The CDR3 consists of 16 residues. Germline assignment: CDR1 ENHRY and CDR2 SYGVKD. The CDR3 DNA follows: TGTGCCATCAGTGAGTCGGACAGGGGGGACACCGGGGAGCTGTTTTTT. Translated: CAISESDRGDTGELFF.

The table lists this clone with a count of one. The V call is TRBV18, the J call TRBJ2-7; D is ambiguous. This CDR3 has 13 amino acids. CDR1 is KGHSH, CDR2 LQKENI, per germline. Between the trimmed V and J ends, which lost 5 bases and 2 bases, there was a span of 10 bases. CDR3 DNA: TGTGCCAGCTCAAAGACATCACCCTACGAGCAGTACTTC. The encoded protein is CASSKTSPYEQYF.

This rearrangement joins TRBV11-2 to TRBJ2-7; 8 nucleotides agree with TRBD2. The V gene's germline CDR1 is SGHAT and CDR2 FQNNGV. The length of the CDR3 is 15 residues. With 2 bases clipped from V and 0 bases from J, the junction kept 3 bases outside the gene matches. The CDR3 reads CASSLRGGVSYEQYF. CDR3 sequence (DNA): TGTGCCAGCAGCTTACGGGGGGGGGTCTCCTACGAGCAGTACTTC.

The rearrangement uses TRBV30 and TRBJ1-1; D uncertain. Germline assignment: CDR1 GTSNPN and CDR2 SVGIG (reference sequence). This CDR3 is 13 amino acids long. Trimming removed 4 bases from V and 4 bases from J, with 13 bases in between. CDR3 loop: CAWTPDAGTEAFF. For the CDR3, the DNA is TGTGCCTGGACCCCGGACGCGGGCACTGAAGCTTTCTTT.

This chain links TRBV28 with TRBJ1-2; 7 bases align to TRBD1. The CDR3 runs to 13 residues. Germline assignment: CDR1 MDHEN and CDR2 SYDVKM. The junction had 8 bases not matched to a gene; V was cut back by 9 bases and J by 4 bases. The CDR3, as DNA: TGTGCCAGTCGACAGGGAGGTCGCTATGGCTACACCTTC. Translated, it gives CASRQGGRYGYTF.

This chain links TRBV10-3 with TRBJ1-5; TRBD1 is a possible D gene (6 bases). The CDR3 is made up of 15 amino acids. The V gene lost 0 bases and the J gene lost 0 bases, with 6 bases spanning the gap. From germline, CDR1 is ENHRY and CDR2 SYGVKD. The CDR3 nucleotides read TGTGCCATCAGTGAGTCGGGGGCTAGCAATCAGCCCCAGCATTTT. This translates into CAISESGASNQPQHF.

This chain connects TRBV10-2 to TRBJ1-2, with D hard to call. CDR1 is WSHSY, CDR2 SAAADI, per germline. The CDR3 consists of 13 residues. V was pared by 4 bases and J by 4 bases, with 10 bases between. This CDR3 reads CASSVGYLYGYTF. CDR3 DNA: TGCGCCAGCAGTGTCGGGTACCTCTATGGCTACACCTTC.

The V call is TRBV5-1, the J call TRBJ1-1; D unclear. Germline V gives CDR1 SGHRS, CDR2 YFSETQ. The CDR3 consists of 17 residues. V shed 0 bases and J shed 0 bases, with 15 bases lying between them. In DNA form, the CDR3 reads TGCGCCAGCAGCTTGGGGCGGTCTCCGACTGTGAACACTGAAGCTTTCTTT. Encoded protein: CASSLGRSPTVNTEAFF.

This clone has a handful of counts. The chain has TRBV19 and TRBJ2-5; TRBD2 aligns across 15 bases. CDR3 length: 15 residues. Germline V gene data show CDR1 as LNHDA and CDR2 as SQIVND (reference sequence). V trimming: 4 bases; J trimming: 5 bases; junction bases outside the gene matches: 2. The CDR3 bases are TGTGCCAGTAGTACGGGACTAGCGGGAGGTGAGACCCAGTACTTC. Translation: CASSTGLAGGETQYF.

V gene TRBV11-2 combines with J gene TRBJ1-6; D is unclear. The length of the CDR3 is 16 residues. The V end lost 4 bases, the J end lost 6 bases, and 16 bases lay between the germline ends. CDR1 is SGHAT, CDR2 FQNNGV, per germline. In DNA, the CDR3 is TGTGCCAGCAGCTCTCTCCGTACGGGTTTTAATTCACCCCTCCACTTT. The encoded protein is CASSSLRTGFNSPLHF.

V and J are TRBV7-2 and TRBJ1-1, with D maybe TRBD1 (5 bases). Germline V gene lookup returns CDR1 SGHTA and CDR2 FQGNSA. Trimming cost V 2 bases and J 4 bases, with 14 bases left between them. The CDR3 runs 15 residues. CDR3 coding DNA: TGTGCCAGCAGCTTAAGGCAGGGATGGGGCACTGAAGCTTTCTTT. It yields the protein CASSLRQGWGTEAFF.

The chain links TRBV6-5 to TRBJ2-5, with D possibly being TRBD2 (5 bases). The germline V gene has CDR1 MNHEY and CDR2 SVGAGI. This CDR3 has 13 residues. Trimming pared 8 bases from V and 2 bases from J, leaving 12 bases between. Here the CDR3 reads CASRHRGQETQYF. The CDR3 DNA reads as TGTGCCAGCCGCCATCGCGGGCAAGAGACCCAGTACTTC.

The J gene is TRBJ2-7, the V gene TRBV20-1, with D possibly matching TRBD2 (5 bases). Looked up from germline, CDR1 is DFQATT and CDR2 is SNEGSKA (reference sequence). The CDR3 covers 11 residues. The V gene lost 7 bases and the J gene lost 3 bases, with 10 bases spanning the gap. The CDR3 spells CSGRADYEQYF. In DNA, the CDR3 is TGCAGTGGGCGGGCAGACTACGAGCAGTACTTC.

The chain couples TRBV9 to TRBJ2-3; a weak D match, TRBD2 (6 bases). Trimming removed 4 bases from V and 1 base from J, with 16 bases in between. This CDR3 is 16 amino acids long. Germline CDR1 is SGDLS and CDR2 is YYNGEE. CDR3 bases: TGTGCCAGCAGCCCCGGGGGAGGTCAGGGCACAGATACGCAGTATTTT. This codes for CASSPGGGQGTDTQYF. The entire variable domain, with the rest obtained from reference TRBV9 and TRBJ2-3, is as follows: DSGVTQTPKHLITATGQRVTLRCSPRSGDLSVYWYQQSLDQGLQFLIQYYNGEERAKGNILERFSAQQFPDLHSELNLSSLELGDSALYFCASSPGGGQGTDTQYFGPGTRLTVL.

This clone was observed once. The chain employs TRBV2 and TRBJ1-2, with TRBD1 as a possible D gene (6 bases). V shed 2 bases and J shed 8 bases, with 15 bases lying between them. The CDR3 totals 14 residues. CDR1 is SNHLY and CDR2 is FYNNEI in the germline V gene. The CDR3 DNA follows: TGTGCCAGCAGTGAAATGGCAGGGGCTGGCGGCTACACCTTC. This translates into CASSEMAGAGGYTF.

The chain uses TRBV9 and TRBJ2-6, with D maybe TRBD2 (6 bases). CDR1 and CDR2 from the germline V gene are SGDLS and YYNGEE. The CDR3 runs 15 residues. V shed 2 bases and J shed 2 bases, with 8 bases lying between them. CDR3 amino acids: CASSVWGAGANVLTF. The CDR3 DNA sequence: TGTGCCAGCAGCGTTTGGGGGGCTGGGGCCAACGTCCTGACTTTC.

This chain joins TRBV5-1 and TRBJ2-7; D is possibly TRBD1 (6 bases). Trimming removed 0 bases from V and 2 bases from J, with 15 bases in between. Germline V gives CDR1 SGHRS, CDR2 YFSETQ. The CDR3 covers 16 residues. The CDR3 sequence is CASSLVKTGFPYEQYF. The CDR3 bases are TGCGCCAGCAGCTTGGTAAAAACAGGGTTCCCCTACGAGCAGTACTTC.

V usage is TRBV7-8 and J usage is TRBJ2-5; TRBD1 agrees at 8 bases. Judging by the DNA end, TRBJ2-7 fits better; the J call may be wrong. Germline V gene sequence: CDR1 SGHVS, CDR2 FQNEAQ. The CDR3 extends over 15 amino acids. CDR3 DNA: TGTGCCAGCAGCTTCGACAGGGGAGGTTCCTACGAGCAGTACTTC. It yields the protein CASSFDRGGSYEQYF.